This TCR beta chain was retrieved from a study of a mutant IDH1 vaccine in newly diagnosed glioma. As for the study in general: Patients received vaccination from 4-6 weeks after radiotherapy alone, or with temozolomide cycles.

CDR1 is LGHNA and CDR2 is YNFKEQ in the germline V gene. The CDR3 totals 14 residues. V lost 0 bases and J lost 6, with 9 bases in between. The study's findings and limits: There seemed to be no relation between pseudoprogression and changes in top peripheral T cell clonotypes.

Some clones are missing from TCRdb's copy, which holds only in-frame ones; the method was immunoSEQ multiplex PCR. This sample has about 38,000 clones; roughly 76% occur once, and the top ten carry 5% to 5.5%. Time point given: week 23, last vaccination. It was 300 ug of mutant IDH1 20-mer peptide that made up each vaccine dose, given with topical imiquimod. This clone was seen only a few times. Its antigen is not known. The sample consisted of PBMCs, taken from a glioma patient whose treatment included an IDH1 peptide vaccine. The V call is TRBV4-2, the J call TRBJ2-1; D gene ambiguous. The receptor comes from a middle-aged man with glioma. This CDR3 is CASSQDFASNEQFF. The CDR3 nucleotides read TGTGCCAGCAGCCAAGATTTTGCAAGCAATGAGCAGTTCTTC.